This TCR beta chain stems from a study of PD-L1 blockade in urothelial cancer. Study context: Blood analyses occurred 3 weeks (second dose) and 6 weeks post treatment start.

TCRdb's table, derived via immunoSEQ multiplex PCR, lists solely in-frame clones and lacks some. Here the sample spans tens of thousands of clones, around 84% being singletons. Described time point: pretreatment peripheral blood. Pretreatment and on-treatment samples were taken, numbering 1 to 8 per patient. This material consisted of PBMCs, taken around atezolizumab (anti-PD-L1) treatment. This receptor was identified in a man aged 55 to 70 with urothelial cancer.

The CDR3 loop reads CASSAQTGYSNQPQHF. CDR3 sequence (DNA): TGTGCCAGCAGCGCTCAGACAGGATATAGCAATCAGCCCCAGCATTTT. V and J are TRBV5-6 and TRBJ1-5; perhaps TRBD1 as D (6 bases). This CDR3 spans 16 amino acids. Per the germline V gene, CDR1 is SGHDT and CDR2 is YYEEEE. V was clipped by 4 bases and J by 0 bases, with 14 bases between them.